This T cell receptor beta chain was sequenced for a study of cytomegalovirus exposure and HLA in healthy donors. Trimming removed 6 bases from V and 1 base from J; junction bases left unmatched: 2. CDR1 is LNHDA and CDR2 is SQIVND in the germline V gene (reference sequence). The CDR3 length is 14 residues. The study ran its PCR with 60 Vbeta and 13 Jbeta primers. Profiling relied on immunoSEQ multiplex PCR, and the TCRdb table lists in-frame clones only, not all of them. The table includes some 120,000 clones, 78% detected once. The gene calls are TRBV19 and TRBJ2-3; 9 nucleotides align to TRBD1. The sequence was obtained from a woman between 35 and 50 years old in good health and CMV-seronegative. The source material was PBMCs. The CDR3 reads CASSWDRGTDTQYF. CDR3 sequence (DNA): TGTGCCAGTAGCTGGGACAGGGGCACAGATACGCAGTATTTT. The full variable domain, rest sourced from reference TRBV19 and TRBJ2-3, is DGGITQSPKYLFRKEGQNVTLSCEQNLNHDAMYWYRQDPGQGLRLIYYSQIVNDFQKGDIAEGYSVSREKKESFPLTVTSAQKNPTAFYLCASSWDRGTDTQYFGPGTRLTVL.